Listed below are T cell receptor beta chains from one sample, sequenced in a study of response to subunit inactivated influenza vaccine. TCRdb re-called the RT-PCR reads through MiXCR, storing one row per CDR3 protein. The data contain around 580,000 distinct CDR3 sequences, 13% to 15% of them singletons. The specimen comprised PBMCs from blood, sampled about 12 days after vaccination. These receptors came from a man aged 45-60 years who received an inactivated influenza vaccine. The conserved cysteine and the conserved F or W are not part of the CDR3 here.

>TRBJ1-5|TRBV9
ASSVASAGGPGQPQH
>TRBJ2-5|TRBV27
ASSFGVLETQY
>TRBJ1-6|TRBV3-1
ASSRGGQALH
>TRBJ1-5|TRBV12-3/TRBV12-4
ASSSNRDQPQH
>TRBJ2-5|TRBV7-2
ASSLSSGSLETQY
>TRBJ2-1|TRBV24-1
ATSDFSGDEQF
>TRBJ2-5|TRBV20-1
SARGGLETQY
>TRBJ2-5|TRBV5-1
ASSFNGQETQY
>TRBJ2-1|TRBV20-1
SARVGLHKSSYNEQF
>TRBJ2-5|TRBV7-2
ASSLSGGADNRRETQY
>TRBJ2-7|TRBV20-1
SARDWAGVSYEQY
>TRBJ2-1|TRBV28
ASSFDPGVSYNEQF
>TRBJ1-1|TRBV30
AWSAGTGTEAF
>TRBJ2-7|TRBV29-1
SVGTGGAKEY
>TRBJ2-2|TRBV30
AWRRGHLNTGELF
>TRBJ2-1|TRBV7-2
ASSLDAGVGNEQF
>TRBJ2-5|TRBV10-3
AISGTALTETQY